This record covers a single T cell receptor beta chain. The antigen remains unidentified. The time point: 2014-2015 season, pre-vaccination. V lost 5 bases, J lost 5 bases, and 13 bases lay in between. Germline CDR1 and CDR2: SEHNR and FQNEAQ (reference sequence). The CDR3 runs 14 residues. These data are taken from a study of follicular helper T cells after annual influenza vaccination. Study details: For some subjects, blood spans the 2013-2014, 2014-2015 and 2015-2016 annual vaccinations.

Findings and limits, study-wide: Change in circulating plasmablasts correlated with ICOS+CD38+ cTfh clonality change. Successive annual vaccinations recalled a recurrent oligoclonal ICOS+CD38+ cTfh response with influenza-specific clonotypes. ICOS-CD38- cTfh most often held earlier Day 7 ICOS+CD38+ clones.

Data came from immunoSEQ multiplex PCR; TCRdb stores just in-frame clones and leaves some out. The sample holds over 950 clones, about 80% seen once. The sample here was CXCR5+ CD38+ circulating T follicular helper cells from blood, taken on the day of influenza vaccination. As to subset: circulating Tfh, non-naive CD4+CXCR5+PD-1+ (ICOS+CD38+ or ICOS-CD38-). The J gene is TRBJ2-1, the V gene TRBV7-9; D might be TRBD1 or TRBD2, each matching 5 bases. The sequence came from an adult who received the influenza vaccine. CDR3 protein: CASSPGTENNEQFF. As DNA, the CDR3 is TGTGCCAGCAGCCCTGGGACCGAAAACAATGAGCAGTTCTTC. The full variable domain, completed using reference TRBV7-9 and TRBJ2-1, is DTGVSQNPRHKITKRGQNVTFRCDPISEHNRLYWYRQTLGQGPEFLTYFQNEAQLEKSRLLSDRFSAERPKGSFSTLEIQRTEQGDSAMYLCASSPGTENNEQFFGPGTRLTVL.